This record looks at one T cell receptor (beta chain) sequence and its context. This sample was included in a study of blood T cells in healthy people across ages. Germline CDR1 PRHDT, CDR2 FYEKMQ (reference sequence). The CDR3 consists of 16 residues. V lost 3 bases and J 4 bases, leaving 18 bases between the germline ends. Primers used in a second PCR of roughly 6 to 12 cycles were a sample-barcoded 5' primer and a J-beta primer mix. TCRdb re-called the 5' RACE reads through MiXCR, storing one row per CDR3 protein. This sample has 1.5 million to 2 million distinct CDR3 sequences, with under 30% found just once.

The sample was blood. The chain combines TRBV13 with TRBJ1-2, with a possible D match to TRBD1 (5 bases). This receptor was identified in a woman in her twenties or thirties in good health. CDR3 region: CASSFKPTDRSYGYTF. The CDR3, as DNA: TGTGCCAGCAGCTTTAAGCCGACAGATCGGAGCTATGGCTACACCTTC.